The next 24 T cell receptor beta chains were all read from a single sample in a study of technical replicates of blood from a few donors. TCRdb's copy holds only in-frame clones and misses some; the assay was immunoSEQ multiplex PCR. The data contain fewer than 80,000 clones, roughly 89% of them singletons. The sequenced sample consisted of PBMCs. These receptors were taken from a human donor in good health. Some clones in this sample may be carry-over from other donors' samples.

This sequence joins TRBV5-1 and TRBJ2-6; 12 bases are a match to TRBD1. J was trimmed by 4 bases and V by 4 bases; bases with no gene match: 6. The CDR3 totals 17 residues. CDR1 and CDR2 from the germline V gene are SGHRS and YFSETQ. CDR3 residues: CASSGGQGAFGANVLTF. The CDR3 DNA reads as TGCGCCAGCAGCGGGGGACAGGGGGCGTTCGGGGCCAACGTCCTGACTTTC.

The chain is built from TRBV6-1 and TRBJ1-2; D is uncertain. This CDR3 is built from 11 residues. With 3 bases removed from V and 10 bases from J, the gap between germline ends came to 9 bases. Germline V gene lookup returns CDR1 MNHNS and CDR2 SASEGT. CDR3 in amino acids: CASSDISDYTF. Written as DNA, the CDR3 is TGTGCCAGCAGTGATATTAGTGACTACACCTTC.

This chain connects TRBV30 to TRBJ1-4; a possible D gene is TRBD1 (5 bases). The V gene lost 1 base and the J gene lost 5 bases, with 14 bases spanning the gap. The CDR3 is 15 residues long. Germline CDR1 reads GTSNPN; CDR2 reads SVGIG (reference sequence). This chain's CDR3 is CAWSAITGSNEKLFF. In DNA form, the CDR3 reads TGTGCCTGGAGTGCAATCACAGGCTCGAATGAAAAACTGTTTTTT.

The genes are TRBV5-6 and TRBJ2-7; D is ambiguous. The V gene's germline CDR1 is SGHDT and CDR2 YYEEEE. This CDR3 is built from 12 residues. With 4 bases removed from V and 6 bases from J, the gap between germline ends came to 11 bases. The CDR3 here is CASSQNYGEQYF. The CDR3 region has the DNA TGTGCCAGCAGCCAAAACTACGGCGAGCAGTACTTC. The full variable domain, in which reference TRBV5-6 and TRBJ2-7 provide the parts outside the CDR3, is DAGVTQSPTHLIKTRGQQVTLRCSPKSGHDTVSWYQQALGQGPQFIFQYYEEEERQRGNFPDRFSGHQFPNYSSELNVNALLLGDSALYLCASSQNYGEQYFGPGTRLTVT.

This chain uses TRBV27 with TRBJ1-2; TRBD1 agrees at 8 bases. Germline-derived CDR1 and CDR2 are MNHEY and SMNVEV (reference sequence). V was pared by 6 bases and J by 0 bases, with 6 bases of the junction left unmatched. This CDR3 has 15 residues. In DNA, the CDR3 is TGTGCCAGCAGAGGGACAGGTTGGGCTAACTATGGCTACACCTTC. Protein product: CASRGTGWANYGYTF.

CDR3 in DNA: TGTGCCAGCAGCCCTCACGGGGGGCCCTACGAGCAGTACTTC. Translation: CASSPHGGPYEQYF. This rearrangement joins TRBV7-2 to TRBJ2-7; D may be TRBD2 (7 bases). CDR1 is SGHTA, CDR2 FQGNSA, per germline. This CDR3 has 14 residues. Trimming cost V 5 bases and J 2 bases, with 13 bases left between them.

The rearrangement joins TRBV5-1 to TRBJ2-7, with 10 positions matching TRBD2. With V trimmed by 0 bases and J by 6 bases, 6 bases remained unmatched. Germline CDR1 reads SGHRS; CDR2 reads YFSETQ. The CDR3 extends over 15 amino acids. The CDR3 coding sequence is TGCGCCAGCAGCTTGGGCCTAGCGGGAGTCGGCGAGCAGTACTTC. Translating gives CASSLGLAGVGEQYF.

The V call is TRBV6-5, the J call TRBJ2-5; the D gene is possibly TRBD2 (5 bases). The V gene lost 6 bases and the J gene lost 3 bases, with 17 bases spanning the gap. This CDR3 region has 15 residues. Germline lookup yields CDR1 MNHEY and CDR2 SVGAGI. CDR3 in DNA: TGTGCCAGCAGGGCGCACGGGATGATTAAAGAGACCCAGTACTTC. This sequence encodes CASRAHGMIKETQYF.

CDR3 nucleotides: TGTGCCAGCAGCTTAGGAGGCACGAGCCCCTACGAGCAGTACTTC. Amino acid sequence: CASSLGGTSPYEQYF. The chain carries TRBV11-2 and TRBJ2-7; D gene ambiguous. The CDR3 contains 15 residues. V was shortened by 1 base and J by 2 bases, with 12 bases between the two germline ends. Germline V gene lookup returns CDR1 SGHAT and CDR2 FQNNGV.

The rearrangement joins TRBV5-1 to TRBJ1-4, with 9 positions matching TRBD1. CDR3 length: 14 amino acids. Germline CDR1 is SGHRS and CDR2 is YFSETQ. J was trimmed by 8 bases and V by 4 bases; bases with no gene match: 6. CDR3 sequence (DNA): TGCGCCAGCAGCCTCGGGACAGGGAGGGAAAAACTGTTTTTT. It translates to CASSLGTGREKLFF.

This chain's CDR3 is CASSTAMTGTGISTF. The CDR3 DNA sequence: TGTGCCAGCTCAACCGCTATGACCGGGACAGGGATTAGTACCTTC. The V gene is TRBV18, the J gene TRBJ1-2; 9 nucleotides match TRBD1. Germline values: CDR1 KGHSH, CDR2 LQKENI. V was clipped by 5 bases and J by 14 bases; unmatched bases: 18. The CDR3 spans 15 residues.

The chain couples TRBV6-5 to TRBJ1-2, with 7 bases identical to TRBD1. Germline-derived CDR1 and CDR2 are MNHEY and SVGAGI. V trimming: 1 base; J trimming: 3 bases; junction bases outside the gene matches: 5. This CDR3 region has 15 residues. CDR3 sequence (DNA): TGTGCCAGCAGTTACTTCCCCGGGACAGACTATGGCTACACCTTC. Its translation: CASSYFPGTDYGYTF.

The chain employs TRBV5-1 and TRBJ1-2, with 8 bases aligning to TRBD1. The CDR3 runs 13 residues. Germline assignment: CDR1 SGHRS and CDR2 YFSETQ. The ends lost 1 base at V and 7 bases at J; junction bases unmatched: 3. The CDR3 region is CASSLTTGVGYTF. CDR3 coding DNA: TGCGCCAGCAGCTTGACGACAGGGGTTGGCTACACCTTC.

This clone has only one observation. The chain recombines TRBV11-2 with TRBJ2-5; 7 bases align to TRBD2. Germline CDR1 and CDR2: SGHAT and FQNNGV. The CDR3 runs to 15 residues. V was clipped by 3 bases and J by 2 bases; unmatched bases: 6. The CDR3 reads CASSFNLAVQETQYF. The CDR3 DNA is TGTGCCAGCAGCTTCAACCTAGCGGTTCAAGAGACCCAGTACTTC.

Here the CDR3 reads CASSLAVRRDTEAFF. DNA of the CDR3: TGCGCCAGCAGCTTGGCGGTTCGGCGGGACACTGAAGCTTTCTTT. The gene calls are TRBV5-1 and TRBJ1-1; D is undetermined. Germline V gene data show CDR1 as SGHRS and CDR2 as YFSETQ. V lost 0 bases, J lost 3 bases, and 12 bases lay in between. The CDR3 spans 15 residues.

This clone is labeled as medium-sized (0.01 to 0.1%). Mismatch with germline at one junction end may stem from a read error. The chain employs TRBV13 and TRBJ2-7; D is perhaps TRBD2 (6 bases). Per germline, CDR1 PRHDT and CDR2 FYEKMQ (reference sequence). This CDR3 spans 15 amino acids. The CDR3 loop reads CASTLGPTGEYEQYF. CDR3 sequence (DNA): TGTGCCAGCACCTTAGGGCCTACGGGAGAGTACGAGCAGTACTTC.

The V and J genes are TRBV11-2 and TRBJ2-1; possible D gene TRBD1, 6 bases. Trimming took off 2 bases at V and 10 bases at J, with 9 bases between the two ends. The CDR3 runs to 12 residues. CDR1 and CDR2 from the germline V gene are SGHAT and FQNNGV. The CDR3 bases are TGTGCCAGCAGCTTAAACGACAGGGAGCAGTTCTTC. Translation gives CASSLNDREQFF.

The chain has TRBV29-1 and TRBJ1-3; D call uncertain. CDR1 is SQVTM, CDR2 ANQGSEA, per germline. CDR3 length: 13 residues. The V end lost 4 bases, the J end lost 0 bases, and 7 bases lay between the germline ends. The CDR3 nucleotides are TGCAGCGTTGCCCAGGACTCTGGAAACACCATATATTTT. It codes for CSVAQDSGNTIYF. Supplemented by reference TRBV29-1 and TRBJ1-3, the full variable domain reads SAVISQKPSRDICQRGTSLTIQCQVDSQVTMMFWYRQQPGQSLTLIATANQGSEATYESGFVIDKFPISRPNLTFSTLTVSNMSPEDSSIYLCSVAQDSGNTIYFGEGSWLTVV.

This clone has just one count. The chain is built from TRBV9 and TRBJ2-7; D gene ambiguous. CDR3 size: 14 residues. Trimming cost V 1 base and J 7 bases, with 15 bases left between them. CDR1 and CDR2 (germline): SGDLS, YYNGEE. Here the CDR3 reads CASSVYHRSGEQYF. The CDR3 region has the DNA TGTGCCAGCAGCGTATACCATCGGTCTGGTGAGCAGTACTTC. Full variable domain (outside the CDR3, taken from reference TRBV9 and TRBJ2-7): DSGVTQTPKHLITATGQRVTLRCSPRSGDLSVYWYQQSLDQGLQFLIQYYNGEERAKGNILERFSAQQFPDLHSELNLSSLELGDSALYFCASSVYHRSGEQYFGPGTRLTVT.

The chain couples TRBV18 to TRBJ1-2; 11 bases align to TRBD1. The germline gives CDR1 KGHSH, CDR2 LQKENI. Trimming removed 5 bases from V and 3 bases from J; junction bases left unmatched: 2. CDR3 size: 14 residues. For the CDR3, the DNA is TGTGCCAGCTCATCGGGACAGGGGGACTATGGCTACACCTTC. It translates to CASSSGQGDYGYTF.

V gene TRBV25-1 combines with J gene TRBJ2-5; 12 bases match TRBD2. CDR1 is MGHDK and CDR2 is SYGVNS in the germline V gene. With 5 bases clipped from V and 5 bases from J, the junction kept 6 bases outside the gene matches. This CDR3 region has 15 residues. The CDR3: CASSSPSGGAETQYF. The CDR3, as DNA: TGTGCCAGCAGTTCTCCTAGCGGGGGGGCGGAGACCCAGTACTTC.

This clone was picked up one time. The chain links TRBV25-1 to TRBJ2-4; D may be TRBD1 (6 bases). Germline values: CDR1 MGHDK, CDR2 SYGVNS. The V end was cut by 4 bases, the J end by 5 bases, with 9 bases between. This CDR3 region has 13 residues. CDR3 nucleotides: TGTGCCAGCAGTGCGCAGGGGCAAAACATTCAGTACTTC. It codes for CASSAQGQNIQYF. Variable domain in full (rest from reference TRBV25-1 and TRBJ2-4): EADIYQTPRYLVIGTGKKITLECSQTMGHDKMYWYQQDPGMELHLIHYSYGVNSTEKGDLSSESTVSRIRTEHFPLTLESARPSHTSQYLCASSAQGQNIQYFGAGTRLSVL.

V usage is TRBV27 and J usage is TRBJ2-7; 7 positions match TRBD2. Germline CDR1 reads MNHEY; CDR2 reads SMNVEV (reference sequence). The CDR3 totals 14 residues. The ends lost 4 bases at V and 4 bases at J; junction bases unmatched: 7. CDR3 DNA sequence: TGTGCCAGCAGTTACCGGGAGGCCGATTACGAGCAGTACTTC. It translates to CASSYREADYEQYF.

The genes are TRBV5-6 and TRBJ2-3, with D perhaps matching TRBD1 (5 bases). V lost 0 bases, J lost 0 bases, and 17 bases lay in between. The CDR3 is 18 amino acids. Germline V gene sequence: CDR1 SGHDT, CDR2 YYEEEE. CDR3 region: CASSLVGLGDPSTDTQYF. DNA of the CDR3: TGTGCCAGCAGCTTGGTGGGCCTAGGGGATCCTAGCACAGATACGCAGTATTTT.